These 24 T cell receptor beta chains originate from one sample sequenced in a study of EBV T-cell therapy then PD-1 blockade in nasopharyngeal carcinoma. Treatment described: AdE1-LMPpoly-expanded autologous EBV-specific T-cell therapy followed by anti-PD-1 nivolumab. No cognate antigen is known for these TCRs. Profiling relied on immunoSEQ multiplex PCR, and the TCRdb table lists in-frame clones only, not all of them. In the table there are fewer than 25,000 clones, 84% of which are singletons. This sample comprised CD8+ T cells from blood, obtained at roughly day 67 from a patient whose treatment included autologous EBV-specific T cells and nivolumab. These receptors all come from a man between 40 and 49 years old with nasopharyngeal carcinoma.

The rearrangement links TRBV28 to TRBJ1-2; 8 bases match TRBD1. Germline values: CDR1 MDHEN, CDR2 SYDVKM. CDR3 length: 13 residues. V shed 8 bases, J shed 8 bases, and the junction held 10 bases outside the gene matches. Here the CDR3 reads CASLRGLRSGYTF. The CDR3 DNA reads TGTGCCAGCCTCAGGGGGCTTCGGTCGGGCTACACCTTC.

The chain carries TRBV30 and TRBJ1-6; TRBD1 aligns across 9 bases. J was trimmed by 9 bases and V by 1 base; bases with no gene match: 4. Germline V lookup: CDR1 GTSNPN, CDR2 SVGIG (reference sequence). The CDR3 sequence is 14 residues long. The CDR3 loop is CAWSEGQGSSPLHF. DNA for the CDR3: TGTGCCTGGAGTGAGGGACAGGGCAGTTCACCCCTCCACTTT.

The gene calls are TRBV28 and TRBJ1-2, with D tentatively TRBD1 (6 bases). The V end lost 5 bases, the J end lost 5 bases, and 12 bases lay between the germline ends. CDR3 length equals 13 residues. CDR1 MDHEN and CDR2 SYDVKM come from the germline V gene. Here the CDR3 reads CASSPSGQYGYTF. The CDR3 DNA reads as TGTGCCAGCAGTCCTTCCGGACAGTATGGCTACACCTTC.

The rearrangement links TRBV7-6 to TRBJ2-5; D unresolved. Per germline, CDR1 SGHVS and CDR2 FNYEAQ. The CDR3 consists of 15 residues. V dropped 0 bases and J dropped 7 bases, with 15 bases sitting between them. CDR3 loop: CASSLAPGEEGTQYF. CDR3 sequence (DNA): TGTGCCAGCAGCTTAGCCCCAGGAGAAGAAGGGACCCAGTACTTC.

The chain couples TRBV7-8 to TRBJ2-7; D perhaps matches TRBD2 (6 bases). CDR1 SGHVS and CDR2 FQNEAQ come from the germline V gene. The CDR3 runs to 12 residues. Trimming removed 10 bases at V and 6 bases at J, with 16 bases between. This chain's CDR3 is CAIEMGTFEQYF. The DNA of the CDR3 is TGTGCCATCGAAATGGGGACTTTCGAGCAGTACTTC. Complete variable domain (other parts from reference TRBV7-8 and TRBJ2-7): GAGVSQSPRYKVAKRGQDVALRCDPISGHVSLFWYQQALGQGPEFLTYFQNEAQLDKSGLPSDRFFAERPEGSVSTLKIQRTQQEDSAVYLCAIEMGTFEQYFGPGTRLTVT.

CDR3 amino acids: CASCPSGGTFTGELFF. Here the CDR3 DNA reads TGTGCCAGCTGCCCTTCAGGGGGCACCTTCACCGGGGAGCTGTTTTTT. The gene calls are TRBV5-5 and TRBJ2-2; 8 bases fit TRBD1. Germline-derived CDR1 and CDR2 are SGHKS and YYEKEE (reference sequence). V gave up 7 bases and J gave up 4 bases; unmatched junction bases: 12. The length of the CDR3 is 16 residues.

This sequence joins TRBV13 and TRBJ2-7; D may be TRBD1 (6 bases). This CDR3 has 13 residues. Germline lookup yields CDR1 PRHDT and CDR2 FYEKMQ (reference sequence). V was pared by 5 bases and J by 3 bases, with 11 bases between. The DNA for the CDR3 is TGTGCCAGCAGCCTCCAAGGGGGCTACGAGCAGTACTTC. It yields the protein CASSLQGGYEQYF.

The chain is built from TRBV11-3 and TRBJ2-2; D assignment may be TRBD1 or TRBD2 (6 bases each). The CDR3 is 18 residues long. Trimming pared 5 bases from V and 0 bases from J, leaving 19 bases between. Per the germline V gene, CDR1 is SGHNT and CDR2 is YENEEA. In DNA form, the CDR3 reads TGTGCCAGCAGCCCCTTCGGGGGTGGGGGGCCGAACACCGGGGAGCTGTTTTTT. Translating gives CASSPFGGGGPNTGELFF.

The chain links TRBV7-9 to TRBJ1-4; D is uncertain. V shed 1 base and J shed 7 bases, with 7 bases lying between them. CDR1 and CDR2 from the germline V gene are SEHNR and FQNEAQ (reference sequence). CDR3 length: 13 residues. The CDR3 sequence: CASSLEGAEKLFF. CDR3 DNA sequence: TGTGCCAGCAGCTTAGAGGGTGCTGAAAAACTGTTTTTT.

The V and J genes are TRBV30 and TRBJ1-6, with TRBD1 matching 7 bases. Germline CDR1 reads GTSNPN; CDR2 reads SVGIG (reference sequence). The CDR3 runs 15 residues. Trimming at V came to 8 bases and at J to 4 bases, leaving 11 bases not matched to a gene. The CDR3 DNA reads TGTGCCGGAACAGGGGTCCCGACATATAATTCACCCCTCCACTTT. It is translated as CAGTGVPTYNSPLHF.

CDR3 nucleotide sequence: TGTGCCAGCAGCGTATCCGGAAACACCATATATTTT. Encoded protein: CASSVSGNTIYF. V gene TRBV9 combines with J gene TRBJ1-3; unclear D gene. CDR1 and CDR2 from the germline V gene are SGDLS and YYNGEE. Trimming left V 1 base short and J 4 bases short, with 3 bases between. CDR3 length equals 12 residues.

The rearrangement uses TRBV5-1 and TRBJ1-1, with TRBD1 matching over 8 bases. Germline V gene lookup returns CDR1 SGHRS and CDR2 YFSETQ. V was clipped by 7 bases and J by 5 bases; unmatched bases: 7. The CDR3 runs 13 residues. Here the CDR3 reads CASGDRGGTEAFF. CDR3 nucleotide sequence: TGCGCCAGCGGCGACAGGGGTGGAACTGAAGCTTTCTTT.

The rearrangement links TRBV5-5 to TRBJ2-1; 13 nucleotides agree with TRBD2. The CDR3 is 17 amino acids. In germline, CDR1 is SGHKS, CDR2 YYEKEE (reference sequence). V shed 4 bases, J shed 9 bases, and the junction held 13 bases outside the gene matches. This CDR3 is CASSRGTSGVPSTEQFF. In DNA form, the CDR3 reads TGTGCCAGCAGCCGAGGGACTAGCGGGGTCCCATCCACTGAGCAGTTCTTC.

This clone has just one count. V is TRBV12-5 and J is TRBJ1-3, with D maybe TRBD1 (5 bases). Trimming removed 0 bases at V and 2 bases at J, with 11 bases between. The length of the CDR3 is 16 residues. Germline V gene lookup returns CDR1 LGHNT and CDR2 FRNRAP. The CDR3 DNA is TGTGCTAGTGGTTTGGTAGATTCGACAGCTGGAAACACCATATATTTT. This codes for CASGLVDSTAGNTIYF.

The chain combines TRBV7-9 with TRBJ2-1; no reliable D call. The germline CDR1 and CDR2 sequences are SEHNR and FQNEAQ (reference sequence). V was trimmed by 3 bases and J by 5 bases, leaving 11 bases between them. The CDR3 contains 14 residues. The DNA of the CDR3 is TGTGCCAGCAGCTTCAAGTATAGGGACAATGAGCAGTTCTTC. The encoded protein is CASSFKYRDNEQFF.

This clone has only one observation. V is TRBV9 and J is TRBJ2-7; D is unresolved. Germline V lookup: CDR1 SGDLS, CDR2 YYNGEE. The CDR3 length is 14 residues. The V end was cut by 0 bases, the J end by 2 bases, with 9 bases between. CDR3 sequence (DNA): TGTGCCAGCAGCGTAGGTGGGGTCACCTACGAGCAGTACTTC. Residues: CASSVGGVTYEQYF.

CDR3 protein: CASSSSGGAWETQYF. The DNA for the CDR3 is TGTGCCAGTAGTTCTAGCGGGGGGGCCTGGGAGACCCAGTACTTC. The V and J genes are TRBV19 and TRBJ2-5, with TRBD2 matching over 12 bases. The CDR3 covers 15 residues. J was trimmed by 5 bases and V by 5 bases; bases with no gene match: 6. Germline values: CDR1 LNHDA, CDR2 SQIVND (reference sequence).

The genes are TRBV10-1 and TRBJ1-1; D uncertain. The V and J ends lost 6 bases and 0 bases respectively, with 8 bases between them. CDR3 length: 13 residues. Germline V gives CDR1 WNHNN, CDR2 SYGVQD (reference sequence). The CDR3 region is CASSIELNTEAFF. The CDR3 DNA reads TGCGCCAGCAGCATAGAACTGAACACTGAAGCTTTCTTT.

The V and J genes are TRBV29-1 and TRBJ1-1, with unresolved D. V dropped 4 bases and J dropped 1 base, with 4 bases sitting between them. CDR1 is SQVTM, CDR2 ANQGSEA, per germline. The CDR3 is 11 residues long. CDR3 protein: CSVVGNTEAFF. For the CDR3, the DNA is TGCAGCGTTGTAGGGAACACTGAAGCTTTCTTT.

V gene TRBV6-2 or TRBV6-3 combines with J gene TRBJ2-7; 7 positions agree with TRBD1. The germline V gene has CDR1 MNHEY and CDR2 SVGEGT. J gave up 2 bases and V 2 bases, and 6 bases lay outside the gene matches. The CDR3 sequence is 15 residues long. The CDR3 loop reads CASSYVGGYPYEQYF. Written as DNA, the CDR3 is TGTGCCAGCAGTTACGTAGGGGGCTACCCCTACGAGCAGTACTTC.

The J gene is TRBJ2-2, the V gene TRBV6-5; 7 bases agree with TRBD1. The CDR3 is 13 amino acids. J was trimmed by 4 bases and V by 4 bases; bases with no gene match: 0. CDR1 is MNHEY, CDR2 SVGAGI, per germline. Here the CDR3 DNA reads TGTGCCAGCAGTTGGACAGGCACCGGGGAGCTGTTTTTT. Translation: CASSWTGTGELFF.

The chain is built from TRBV6-6 and TRBJ2-7; 10 bases line up with TRBD1. The CDR3 is made up of 16 amino acids. V dropped 5 bases and J dropped 2; count of bases not matched to a gene: 9. CDR1 and CDR2 (germline): MNHNY, SVGAGI (reference sequence). The CDR3 sequence: CASSRPTGGQTYEQYF. The DNA of the CDR3 is TGTGCCAGCAGTCGACCGACAGGGGGCCAGACCTACGAGCAGTACTTC.

This sequence joins TRBV27 and TRBJ1-6; D gene unclear. The V and J ends lost 8 bases and 11 bases respectively, with 13 bases between them. The CDR3 runs to 12 residues. Germline CDR1 is MNHEY and CDR2 is SMNVEV (reference sequence). This CDR3 is CASGPGRAPLHF. The DNA for the CDR3 is TGTGCCAGCGGTCCCGGTAGAGCACCCCTCCACTTT.

The rearrangement uses TRBV5-1 and TRBJ2-7; 7 positions match TRBD2. V shed 0 bases, J shed 7 bases, and the junction held 4 bases outside the gene matches. Germline V gives CDR1 SGHRS, CDR2 YFSETQ. The CDR3 contains 13 residues. This chain's CDR3 is CASSLGGEGEQYF. The CDR3 DNA sequence: TGCGCCAGCAGCTTGGGCGGGGAGGGTGAGCAGTACTTC.